This TCR beta chain stems from a study of blood T cell repertoires in COVID-19. Across the whole study: Samples representing acute and convalescent COVID-19 were sourced from the United States, Italy and Spain. T cells, B-cell-depleted T cells, or PBMCs supplied cDNA or gDNA.

The CDR3 is 16 amino acids. How the authors handled the data: Reference gene primer amplification yielded estimated nucleated cell counts. Sequenced by immunoSEQ multiplex PCR; TCRdb stores in-frame clones only, minus some. From that table come the V and J calls and clone size; the DNA was used to work out D and trimming. The top ten hold roughly 3.1% of the sample, which has 150,000 to 200,000 clones, 80% to 90% seen once. The TCR was taken from a man in his sixties with acute or convalescent COVID-19. Specimen: peripheral blood. The chain links TRBV12-1 to TRBJ2-7; the table's D call, TRBD1, was not checked against the DNA. TRBV12-1 is labeled a pseudogene. The CDR3 region is CASSPPGRPQPYEQYF. The CDR3 DNA reads as TGTGCCAGCAGCCCTCCAGGGCGGCCTCAACCCTACGAGCAGTACTTC.